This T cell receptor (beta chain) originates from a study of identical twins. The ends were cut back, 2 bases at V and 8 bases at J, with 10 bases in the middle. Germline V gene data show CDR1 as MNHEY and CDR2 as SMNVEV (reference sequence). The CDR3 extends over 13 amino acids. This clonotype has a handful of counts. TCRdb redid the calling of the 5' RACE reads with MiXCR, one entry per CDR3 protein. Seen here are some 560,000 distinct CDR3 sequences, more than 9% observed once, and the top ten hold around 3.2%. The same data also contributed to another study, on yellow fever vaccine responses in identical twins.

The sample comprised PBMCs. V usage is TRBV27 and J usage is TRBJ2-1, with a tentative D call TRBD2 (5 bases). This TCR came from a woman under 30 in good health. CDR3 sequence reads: CASSLGRAYEQFF. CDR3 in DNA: TGTGCCAGCAGTTTAGGGCGGGCCTATGAGCAGTTCTTC.